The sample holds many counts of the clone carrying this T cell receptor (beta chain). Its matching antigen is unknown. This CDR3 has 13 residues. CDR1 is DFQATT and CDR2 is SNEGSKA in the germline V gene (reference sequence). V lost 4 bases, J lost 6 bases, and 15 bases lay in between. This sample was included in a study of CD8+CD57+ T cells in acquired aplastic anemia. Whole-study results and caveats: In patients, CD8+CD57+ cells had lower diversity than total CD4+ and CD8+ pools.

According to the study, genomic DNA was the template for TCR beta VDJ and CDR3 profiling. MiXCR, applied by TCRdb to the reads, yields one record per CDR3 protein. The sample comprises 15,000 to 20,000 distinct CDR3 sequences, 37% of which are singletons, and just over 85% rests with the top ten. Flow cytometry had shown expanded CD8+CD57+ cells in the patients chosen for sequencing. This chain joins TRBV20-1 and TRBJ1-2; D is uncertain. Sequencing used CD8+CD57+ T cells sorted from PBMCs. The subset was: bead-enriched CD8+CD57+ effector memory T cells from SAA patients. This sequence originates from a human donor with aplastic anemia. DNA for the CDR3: TGCAGTGCTATCGTTCCGGGTTCGGATGGCTACACCTTC. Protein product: CSAIVPGSDGYTF.